The text below deals with one T cell receptor (beta chain). Primers: 60 Vbeta forward and 13 Jbeta reverse. Data came from immunoSEQ multiplex PCR; TCRdb stores just in-frame clones and leaves some out. The table lists about 130,000 clones, 72% of them singletons, with 4.2% in the top ten. CDR1 is MDHEN and CDR2 is SYDVKM in the germline V gene. This CDR3 spans 13 amino acids. Trimming took off 10 bases at V and 0 bases at J, with 10 bases between the two ends. This record belongs to a study of cytomegalovirus exposure and HLA in healthy donors. This sequence joins TRBV28 and TRBJ2-4; D remains unclear. The sequenced material came from PBMCs. This clonotype was obtained from a man aged 45-65 years in good health and CMV-seropositive. CDR3 sequence (DNA): TGTGCCACTACTCTGCTAGCCAAAAACATTCAGTACTTC. Its translation is CATTLLAKNIQYF.